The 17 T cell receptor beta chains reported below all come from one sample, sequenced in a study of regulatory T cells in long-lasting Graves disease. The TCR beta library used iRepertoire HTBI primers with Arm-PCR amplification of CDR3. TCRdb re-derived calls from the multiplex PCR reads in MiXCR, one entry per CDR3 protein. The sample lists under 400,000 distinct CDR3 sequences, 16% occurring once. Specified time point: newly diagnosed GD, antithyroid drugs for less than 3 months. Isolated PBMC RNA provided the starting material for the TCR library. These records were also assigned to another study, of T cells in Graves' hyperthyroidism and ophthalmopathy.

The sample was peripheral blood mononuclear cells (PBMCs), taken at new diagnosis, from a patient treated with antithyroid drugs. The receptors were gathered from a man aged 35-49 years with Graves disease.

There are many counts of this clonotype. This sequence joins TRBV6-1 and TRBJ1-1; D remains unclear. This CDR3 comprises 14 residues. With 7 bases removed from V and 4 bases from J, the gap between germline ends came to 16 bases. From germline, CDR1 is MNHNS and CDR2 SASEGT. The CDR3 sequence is CASTKFGPTTEAFF. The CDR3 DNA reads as TGTGCCAGCACCAAGTTCGGGCCGACCACTGAAGCTTTCTTT.

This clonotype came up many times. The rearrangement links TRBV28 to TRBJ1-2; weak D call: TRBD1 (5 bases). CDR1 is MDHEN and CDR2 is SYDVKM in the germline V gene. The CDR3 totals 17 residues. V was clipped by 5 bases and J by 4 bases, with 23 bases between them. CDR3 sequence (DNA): TGTGCCAGCAGTCTCCCCCCCCGCCTCCTGGACACCTATGGCTACACCTTC. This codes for CASSLPPRLLDTYGYTF.

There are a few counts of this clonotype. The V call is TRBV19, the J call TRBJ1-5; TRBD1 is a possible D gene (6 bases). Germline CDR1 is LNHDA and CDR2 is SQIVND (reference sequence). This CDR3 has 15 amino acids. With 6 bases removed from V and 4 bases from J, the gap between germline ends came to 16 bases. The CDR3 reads CASSSGQGRNQPQHF. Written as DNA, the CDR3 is TGTGCCAGTAGCTCAGGGCAGGGGCGAAATCAGCCCCAGCATTTT.

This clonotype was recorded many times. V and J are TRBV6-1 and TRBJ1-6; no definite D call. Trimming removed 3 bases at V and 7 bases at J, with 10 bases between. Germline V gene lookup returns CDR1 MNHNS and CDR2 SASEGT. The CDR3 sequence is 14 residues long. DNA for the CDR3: TGTGCCAGCAGTGAGTTTATTGCAAATTCACCCCTCCACTTT. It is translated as CASSEFIANSPLHF.

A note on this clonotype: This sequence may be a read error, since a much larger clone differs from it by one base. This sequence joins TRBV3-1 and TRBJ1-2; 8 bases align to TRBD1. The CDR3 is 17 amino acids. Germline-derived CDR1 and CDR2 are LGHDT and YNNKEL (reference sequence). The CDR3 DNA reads TGTGTCAGCAGCCAAGTCTATTGGGACAGGCGCCCCTATGGCTACACCTTC. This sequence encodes CVSSQVYWDRRPYGYTF.

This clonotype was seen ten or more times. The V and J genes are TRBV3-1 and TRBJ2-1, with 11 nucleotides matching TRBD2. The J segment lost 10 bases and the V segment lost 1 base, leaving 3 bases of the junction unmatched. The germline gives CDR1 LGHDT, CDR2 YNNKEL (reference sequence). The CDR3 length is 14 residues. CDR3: CASSQARLAGEQFF. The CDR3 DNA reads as TGTGCCAGCAGCCAAGCCCGACTAGCGGGGGAGCAGTTCTTC.

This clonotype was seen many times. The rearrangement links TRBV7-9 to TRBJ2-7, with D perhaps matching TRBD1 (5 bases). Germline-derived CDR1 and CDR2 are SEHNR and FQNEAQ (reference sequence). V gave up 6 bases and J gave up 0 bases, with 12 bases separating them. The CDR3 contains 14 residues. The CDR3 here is CASSPRTLSYEQYF. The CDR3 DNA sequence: TGTGCCAGCAGTCCGCGGACACTCTCCTACGAGCAGTACTTC.

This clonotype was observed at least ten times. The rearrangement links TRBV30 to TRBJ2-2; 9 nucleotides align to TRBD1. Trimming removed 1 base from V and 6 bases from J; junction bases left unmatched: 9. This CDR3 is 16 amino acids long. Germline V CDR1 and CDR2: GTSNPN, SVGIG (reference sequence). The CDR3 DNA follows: TGTGCCTGGAGTGCCCTCGGGACAGGGAGGGCCGGGGAGCTGTTTTTT. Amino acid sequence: CAWSALGTGRAGELFF. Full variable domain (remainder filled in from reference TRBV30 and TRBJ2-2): SQTIHQWPATLVQPVGSPLSLECTVEGTSNPNLYWYRQAAGRGLQLLFYSVGIGQISSEVPQNLSASRPQDRQFILSSKKLLLSDSGFYLCAWSALGTGRAGELFFGEGSRLTVL.

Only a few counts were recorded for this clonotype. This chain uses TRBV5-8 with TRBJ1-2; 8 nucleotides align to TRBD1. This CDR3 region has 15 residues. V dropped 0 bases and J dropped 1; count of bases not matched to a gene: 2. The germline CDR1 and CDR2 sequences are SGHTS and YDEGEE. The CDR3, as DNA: TGTGCCAGCAGCTTGGGACAGGGGATTAACTATGGCTACACCTTC. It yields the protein CASSLGQGINYGYTF.

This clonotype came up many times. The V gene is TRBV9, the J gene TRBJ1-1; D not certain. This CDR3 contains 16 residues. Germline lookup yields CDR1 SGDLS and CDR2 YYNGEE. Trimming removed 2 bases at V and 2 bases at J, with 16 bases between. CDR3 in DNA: TGTGCCAGCAGCGTCGGCACGTCGGTAATAAACACTGAAGCTTTCTTT. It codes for CASSVGTSVINTEAFF.

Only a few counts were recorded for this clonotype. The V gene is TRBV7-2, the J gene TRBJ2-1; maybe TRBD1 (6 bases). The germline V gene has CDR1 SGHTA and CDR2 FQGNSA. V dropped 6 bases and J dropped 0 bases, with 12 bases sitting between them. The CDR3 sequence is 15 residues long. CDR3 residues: CASREAGVSYNEQFF. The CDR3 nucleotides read TGTGCCAGCAGGGAGGCAGGGGTCTCCTACAATGAGCAGTTCTTC.

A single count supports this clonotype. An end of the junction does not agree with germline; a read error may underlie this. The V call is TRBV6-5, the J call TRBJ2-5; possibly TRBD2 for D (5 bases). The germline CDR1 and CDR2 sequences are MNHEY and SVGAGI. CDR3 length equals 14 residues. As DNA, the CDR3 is TGTGTCAGCAGTTACCGAGGAGGACTAGAGACCCAGTACTTC. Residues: CVSSYRGGLETQYF.

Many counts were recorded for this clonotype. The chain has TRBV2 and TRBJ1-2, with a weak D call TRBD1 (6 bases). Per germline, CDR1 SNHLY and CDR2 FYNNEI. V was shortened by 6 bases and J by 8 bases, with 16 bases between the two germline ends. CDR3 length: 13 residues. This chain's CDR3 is CASRATGARGYTF. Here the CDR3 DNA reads TGTGCCAGCAGAGCGACAGGTGCGAGGGGCTACACCTTC.

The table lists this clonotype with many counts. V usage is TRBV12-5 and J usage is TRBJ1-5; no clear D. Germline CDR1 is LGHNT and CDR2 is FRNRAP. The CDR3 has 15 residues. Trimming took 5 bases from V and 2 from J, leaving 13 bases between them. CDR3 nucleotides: TGTGCTAGTGGTCCGTACGAGGGAGGCAATCAGCCCCAGCATTTT. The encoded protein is CASGPYEGGNQPQHF.

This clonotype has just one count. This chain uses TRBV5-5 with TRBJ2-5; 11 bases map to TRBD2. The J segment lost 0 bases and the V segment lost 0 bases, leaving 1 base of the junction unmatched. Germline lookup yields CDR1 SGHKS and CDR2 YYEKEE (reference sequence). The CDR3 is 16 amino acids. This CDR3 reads CASSLASGGYQETQYF. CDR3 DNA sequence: TGTGCCAGCAGCTTGGCTAGCGGGGGGTACCAAGAGACCCAGTACTTC.

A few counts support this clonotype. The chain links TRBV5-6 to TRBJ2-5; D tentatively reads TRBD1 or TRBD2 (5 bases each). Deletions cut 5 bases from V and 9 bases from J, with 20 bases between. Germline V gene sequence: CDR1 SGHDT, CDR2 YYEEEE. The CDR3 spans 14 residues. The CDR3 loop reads CASRKVGGDMSQYF. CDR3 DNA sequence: TGTGCCAGCAGGAAAGTTGGGGGTGACATGTCCCAGTACTTC. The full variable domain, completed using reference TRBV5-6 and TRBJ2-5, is DAGVTQSPTHLIKTRGQQVTLRCSPKSGHDTVSWYQQALGQGPQFIFQYYEEEERQRGNFPDRFSGHQFPNYSSELNVNALLLGDSALYLCASRKVGGDMSQYFGPGTRLLVL.

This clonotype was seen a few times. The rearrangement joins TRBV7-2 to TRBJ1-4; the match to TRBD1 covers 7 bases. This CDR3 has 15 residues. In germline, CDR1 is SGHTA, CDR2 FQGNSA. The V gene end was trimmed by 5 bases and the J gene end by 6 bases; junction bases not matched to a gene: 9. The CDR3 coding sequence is TGTGCCAGCAGCAAATACAGGGGACTTGATGAAAAACTGTTTTTT. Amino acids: CASSKYRGLDEKLFF.